Detailed here is one T cell receptor beta chain. The antigen this receptor binds is unknown. No base quality information exists; no much larger clone differs at one position. These data come from a study of blood T cell repertoires in COVID-19 (dated by TCRdb to about 2020). As for the study more broadly: Collaborator samples came from the United States, Italy and Spain and covered acute and convalescent phases of COVID-19. The prospective study material was composed of cDNA or gDNA derived from T cells, B-cell-depleted T cells, or PBMCs. Deeply sampled blood TCRbeta repertoires from subjects exposed to, actively infected with, or recovered from COVID-19 were included in the dataset. The repertoires were released in a freely available public database meant as a resource for research on the immune response to SARS-CoV-2. The samples were drawn from the first 160 participants of the ongoing ImmuneRACE study and from 1,254 subjects provided by 6 global collaborators. Nearly every sample came with metadata listing a de-identified subject ID, COVID-19 status, age in years and sex. HLA class I and class II types, where available, came from metadata supplied by the sample provider rather than from assay-based typing.

Each collaborating institution followed its own protocols to collect whole blood in K2EDTA tubes. Collaborator samples were shipped for TCRbeta analysis as frozen whole blood, isolated PBMCs, or DNA extracted from either sample type. The paper as a whole reports these results and caveats: The amount of clinical and demographic metadata varied by source and participant and was provided uncurated.

TCRbeta CDR3 regions were amplified from genomic DNA using the immunoSEQ Assay, a bias-controlled multiplex PCR. In the original analysis: Nucleated cell counts per sample were estimated from amplification of reference gene primers within the assay. To quantify the absolute abundance of each unique TCRbeta CDR3 rearrangement, sequence reads were collapsed and filtered. For each sample, productive Simpson clonality was calculated as the square root of Simpson's diversity index over productive rearrangements. Entries here come from immuneACCESS through TCRdb and include only in-frame sequences with V and J called. Some clones fail to appear in such tables; in the studies checked, an unresolved V gene covers under half of the shortfall, and the cause of the remainder is unknown. The DNA was the basis for D and trimming; V, J and clone size are from that table. Counted in this sample were roughly 140,000 clones; under 90% of them appeared once. Of the sample, around two fifths falls within the top ten clones.

A distance of 6 bases separates the germline ends of V and J, which lose 6 bases and 4 bases respectively. The CDR3 starts with the cysteine, ends with the phenylalanine, and has 11 residues. Only the CDR3 portion is preserved as DNA: 33 bases, with reading frame beginning at the first base. The receptor was isolated from a human donor in a cohort sampled during active COVID-19. The rearranged chain carries TRBV12-3 or TRBV12-4 and TRBJ1-2, with the D segment identity uncertain. Sequencing was done on a sample of peripheral blood. The CDR3 protein sequence reads: CASSQFYGYTF. The DNA sequence is given as TGTGCCAGCAGCCAGTTCTATGGCTACACCTTC.